These 22 T cell receptor beta chains were sequenced from one sample in a study of regulatory T cells in long-lasting Graves disease. To make TCR beta libraries, researchers used iRepertoire HTBI primers and Arm-PCR of CDR3 regions. TCRdb reprocessed the multiplex PCR reads via MiXCR and lists one record per CDR3 protein. The sample records roughly 360,000 distinct CDR3 sequences, approximately 23% being singletons. The time point is: persistent/refractory GD, antithyroid drugs over 5 years with positive TRAb. RNA from PBMCs was the source of the TCR library. Source: peripheral blood mononuclear cells (PBMCs), taken when the disease was refractory, from a patient treated with antithyroid drugs. Receptors were obtained from a woman in her thirties or forties with Graves disease.

This clonotype was seen more than once but under ten times. The chain has TRBV3-1 and TRBJ2-1; 10 bases fit TRBD2. CDR3 length equals 16 residues. The V gene's germline CDR1 is LGHDT and CDR2 YNNKEL (reference sequence). The ends lost 3 bases at V and 6 bases at J; junction bases unmatched: 8. CDR3 DNA: TGTGCCAGCAGCCATCTTAGCGGGAGGCCTGGCAATGAGCAGTTCTTC. Amino acid sequence: CASSHLSGRPGNEQFF.

This clonotype was detected a few times. The V call is TRBV3-1, the J call TRBJ2-7; 7 bases align to TRBD1. V trimming: 5 bases; J trimming: 1 base; junction bases outside the gene matches: 5. Germline lookup yields CDR1 LGHDT and CDR2 YNNKEL (reference sequence). The CDR3 consists of 14 residues. This chain's CDR3 is CASSLGTESYEQYF. Here the CDR3 DNA reads TGTGCCAGCAGCTTAGGGACAGAATCCTACGAGCAGTACTTC.

This clonotype has ten or more counts. The J gene is TRBJ1-2, the V gene TRBV25-1, with D uncertain. In germline, CDR1 is MGHDK, CDR2 SYGVNS. The CDR3 spans 14 residues. The V end was cut by 0 bases, the J end by 2 bases, with 7 bases between. The CDR3 DNA reads TGTGCCAGCAGTGAATATGGGCAGAACTATGGCTACACCTTC. Its translation is CASSEYGQNYGYTF.

The genes are TRBV27 and TRBJ2-5; D is ambiguous. The ends were cut back, 6 bases at V and 1 base at J, with 9 bases in the middle. The germline V gene has CDR1 MNHEY and CDR2 SMNVEV (reference sequence). There are 13 residues in the CDR3. The CDR3: CASSPFPQETQYF. The DNA for the CDR3 is TGTGCCAGCAGCCCTTTTCCCCAAGAGACCCAGTACTTC.

With regard to this clonotype: This may stem from a read error, because a much larger clone lies one nucleotide away. This sequence joins TRBV2 and TRBJ1-1; D is unresolved. Germline assignment: CDR1 SNHLY and CDR2 FYNNEI. There are 14 residues in the CDR3. V lost 2 bases, J lost 3 bases, and 10 bases lay in between. The CDR3 nucleotides are TGTGCCAGCAGTGAAAGTTACACGGACACTGAAGCTTTCTTT. Residues: CASSESYTDTEAFF.

As for this clonotype: A much more abundant neighbour one base away suggests this may be a read error. The chain has TRBV11-2 and TRBJ2-6; 7 bases fit TRBD1. Germline V CDR1 and CDR2: SGHAT, FQNNGV. CDR3 length equals 18 residues. The CDR3 is CASSLSWTGRSEANVLTF. DNA for the CDR3: TGTGCCAGCAGCTTATCATGGACAGGACGCTCTGAGGCCAACGTCCTGACTTTC.

This clonotype was seen only a few times. This rearrangement joins TRBV6-1 to TRBJ1-3; D is unresolved. From germline, CDR1 is MNHNS and CDR2 SASEGT. The CDR3 consists of 12 residues. V gave up 4 bases and J gave up 3 bases, with 4 bases separating them. The CDR3 is CASSGVGNTIYF. In DNA form, the CDR3 reads TGTGCCAGCAGTGGGGTTGGAAACACCATATATTTT.

There are a few counts of this clonotype. This sequence joins TRBV19 and TRBJ1-1; D may be TRBD1 (5 bases). V lost 5 bases and J 8 bases, leaving 9 bases between the germline ends. The CDR3 spans 11 residues. Germline V gives CDR1 LNHDA, CDR2 SQIVND (reference sequence). The CDR3 loop reads CASSWGREAFF. Written as DNA, the CDR3 is TGTGCCAGTAGTTGGGGCCGGGAAGCTTTCTTT.

The chain employs TRBV7-9 and TRBJ2-3; 7 bases map to TRBD2. The CDR3 sequence is 16 residues long. V was clipped by 5 bases and J by 3 bases; unmatched bases: 11. The germline gives CDR1 SEHNR, CDR2 FQNEAQ (reference sequence). The CDR3 spells CASSTEAYGRTDTQYF. CDR3 DNA sequence: TGTGCCAGCAGCACCGAGGCTTACGGGAGGACAGATACGCAGTATTTT.

Only a few counts were recorded for this clonotype. This chain uses TRBV7-2 with TRBJ2-2, with D unresolved. Trimming shortened V by 6 bases and J by 4 bases, and 9 bases separated the two germline ends. The CDR3 loop spans 13 amino acids. The germline CDR1 and CDR2 sequences are SGHTA and FQGNSA. The CDR3 sequence is CASSNTPTGELFF. CDR3 coding DNA: TGTGCCAGCAGTAACACACCCACCGGGGAGCTGTTTTTT. The complete variable domain, with remaining parts taken from reference TRBV7-2 and TRBJ2-2, reads GAGVSQSPSNKVTEKGKDVELRCDPISGHTALYWYRQSLGQGLEFLIYFQGNSAPDKSGLPSDRFSAERTGGSVSTLTIQRTQQEDSAVYLCASSNTPTGELFFGEGSRLTVL.

The chain couples TRBV7-2 to TRBJ2-1, with 7 bases matching TRBD2. The CDR3 totals 15 residues. Losses at the gene ends were 0 bases for V and 4 bases for J; bases not matched to a gene: 3. Germline V gene sequence: CDR1 SGHTA, CDR2 FQGNSA. DNA of the CDR3: TGTGCCAGCAGCTTAGCGGGAGGGAAATACAATGAGCAGTTCTTC. Amino acids: CASSLAGGKYNEQFF.

This clonotype was picked up a small number of times. The rearrangement uses TRBV28 and TRBJ2-3, with 10 bases aligning to TRBD2. The V gene end was trimmed by 7 bases and the J gene end by 7 bases; junction bases not matched to a gene: 11. The CDR3 runs 15 residues. Germline V gene sequence: CDR1 MDHEN, CDR2 SYDVKM. The CDR3 region is CASTTPSGSRNTQYF. The CDR3, as DNA: TGTGCCAGCACCACGCCTAGCGGGAGTCGAAATACGCAGTATTTT.

At least ten counts were recorded for this clonotype. This rearrangement joins TRBV5-1 to TRBJ2-5; D may be TRBD2 (6 bases). The V end was cut by 0 bases, the J end by 5 bases, with 11 bases between. Germline-derived CDR1 and CDR2 are SGHRS and YFSETQ. The CDR3 has 14 amino acids. In DNA form, the CDR3 reads TGCGCCAGCAGCTTGGTACCCGGAGGGGAGACCCAGTACTTC. It codes for CASSLVPGGETQYF. The variable domain in full, with the rest retrieved from reference TRBV5-1 and TRBJ2-5, is KAGVTQTPRYLIKTRGQQVTLSCSPISGHRSVSWYQQTPGQGLQFLFEYFSETQRNKGNFPGRFSGRQFSNSRSEMNVSTLELGDSALYLCASSLVPGGETQYFGPGTRLLVL.

A note on this clonotype: Since a much larger clone is just one base distant, this may be a read error. DNA for the CDR3: TGCAGCGTTGAAGGGGGAAGGGCGCGGTACTATGGCTACACCTTC. Amino acid sequence: CSVEGGRARYYGYTF. The gene calls are TRBV29-1 and TRBJ1-2; D uncertain. The germline V gene has CDR1 SQVTM and CDR2 ANQGSEA. Trimming left V 1 base short and J 3 bases short, with 15 bases between. The CDR3 consists of 15 residues.

This clonotype was counted many times. The J gene is TRBJ1-6, the V gene TRBV15; tentatively, D is TRBD1 (5 bases). Germline CDR1 is LNHNV and CDR2 is YYDKDF (reference sequence). Trimming removed 0 bases from V and 4 bases from J, with 19 bases in between. The CDR3 spans 19 residues. The CDR3 DNA reads as TGTGCCACCAGCAGAGATCCCCTTTTCCGGGGCTATTATAATTCACCCCTCCACTTT. This sequence encodes CATSRDPLFRGYYNSPLHF.

This clonotype was counted many times. J is TRBJ2-7 and V is TRBV28; 8 nucleotides align to TRBD2. This CDR3 contains 15 residues. J lost 0 bases, V lost 3 bases, and 4 bases had no gene match. Germline CDR1 MDHEN, CDR2 SYDVKM. CDR3 loop: CASSFSGTSSYEQYF. For the CDR3, the DNA is TGTGCCAGCAGTTTTAGCGGGACAAGCTCCTACGAGCAGTACTTC.

The chain is built from TRBV13 and TRBJ2-1; D call uncertain. V was clipped by 0 bases and J by 4 bases, with 10 bases between them. Germline CDR1 PRHDT, CDR2 FYEKMQ (reference sequence). The CDR3 is made up of 15 amino acids. The CDR3 reads CASSLGQTGYNEQFF. DNA of the CDR3: TGTGCCAGCAGCTTAGGCCAGACCGGATACAATGAGCAGTTCTTC.

Many counts were recorded for this clonotype. The genes are TRBV28 and TRBJ2-2; D possibly corresponds to TRBD1 (5 bases). The V gene's germline CDR1 is MDHEN and CDR2 SYDVKM. V shed 2 bases and J shed 9 bases, with 16 bases lying between them. The CDR3 sequence is 15 residues long. CDR3 sequence: CASSLVQGLGWELFF. The CDR3 DNA follows: TGTGCCAGCAGTTTAGTGCAGGGATTAGGATGGGAGCTGTTTTTT.

This clonotype was recorded only once. This chain uses TRBV12-3 or TRBV12-4 with TRBJ2-1; 7 bases map to TRBD2. V gave up 0 bases and J gave up 5 bases; unmatched junction bases: 7. This CDR3 contains 16 residues. CDR3 DNA: TGTGCCAGCAGTTTAGCGGAAGCGGGACCTGACAATGAGCAGTTCTTC. Its protein product is CASSLAEAGPDNEQFF.

Ten or more counts support this clonotype. The chain couples TRBV11-2 to TRBJ2-7; no firm D call. Germline CDR1 SGHAT, CDR2 FQNNGV. This CDR3 comprises 14 residues. V was trimmed by 3 bases and J by 2 bases, leaving 11 bases between them. The DNA for the CDR3 is TGTGCCAGCAGCTTCATCGGCCAGACCTACGAGCAGTACTTC. Amino acids: CASSFIGQTYEQYF.

This clonotype was seen many times. This chain connects TRBV9 to TRBJ1-6, with D possibly TRBD1 on 5 matching bases. Germline V gene data show CDR1 as SGDLS and CDR2 as YYNGEE. The germline V and J ends were trimmed by 0 bases and 6 bases, with 10 bases remaining between them. The CDR3 runs 15 residues. The DNA of the CDR3 is TGTGCCAGCAGCGTAGATTGGGGCCTTAATTCACCCCTCCACTTT. It translates to CASSVDWGLNSPLHF.

This clonotype was recorded many times. The chain combines TRBV6-9 with TRBJ2-5, with TRBD2 identical over 12 bases. This CDR3 comprises 16 residues. The germline V gene encodes CDR1 MNHGY and CDR2 SVAAGI. V was clipped by 3 bases and J by 2 bases; unmatched bases: 4. In nucleotides, the CDR3 is TGTGCCAGCAGTTACACTAGCGGGAGGCCACAAGAGACCCAGTACTTC. Protein sequence: CASSYTSGRPQETQYF.